This TCR beta chain originates from a study of blood T cell repertoires in COVID-19. About the study: The analysed material was cDNA or gDNA that came from T cells, B-cell-depleted T cells, or PBMCs.

In the authors' methods: Reference gene primer amplification yielded estimated nucleated cell counts. Profiled with immunoSEQ multiplex PCR; TCRdb holds only in-frame clones, not every one. V, J and clone size reflect that table, while D and trimming were determined from the DNA. The sample lists hundreds of thousands of clones, less than 90% occurring once. Germline lookup yields CDR1 SGDLS and CDR2 YYNGEE. Trimming at V came to 0 bases and at J to 2 bases, leaving 11 bases not matched to a gene. The CDR3 is 19 residues long. The J gene is TRBJ2-3, the V gene TRBV9; 11 bases fit TRBD2. The source material was peripheral blood. The receptor comes from a woman aged 50 to 65 with acute or convalescent COVID-19. The CDR3 DNA is TGTGCCAGCAGCGTAGAGTCACCCGGACTAGCGGGCGACACAGATACGCAGTATTTT. Translated: CASSVESPGLAGDTDTQYF.